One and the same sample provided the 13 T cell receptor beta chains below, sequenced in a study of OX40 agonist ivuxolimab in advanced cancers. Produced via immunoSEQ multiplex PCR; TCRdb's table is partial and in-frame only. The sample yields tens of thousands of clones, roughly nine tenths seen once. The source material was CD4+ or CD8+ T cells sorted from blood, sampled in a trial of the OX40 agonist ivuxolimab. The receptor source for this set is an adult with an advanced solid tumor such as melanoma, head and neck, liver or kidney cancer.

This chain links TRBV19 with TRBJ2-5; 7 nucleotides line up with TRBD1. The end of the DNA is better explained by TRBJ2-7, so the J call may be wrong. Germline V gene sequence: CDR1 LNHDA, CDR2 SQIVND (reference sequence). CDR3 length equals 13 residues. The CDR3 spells CASTVTGSYEQYF. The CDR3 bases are TGTGCCAGTACCGTGACAGGGAGCTACGAGCAGTACTTC.

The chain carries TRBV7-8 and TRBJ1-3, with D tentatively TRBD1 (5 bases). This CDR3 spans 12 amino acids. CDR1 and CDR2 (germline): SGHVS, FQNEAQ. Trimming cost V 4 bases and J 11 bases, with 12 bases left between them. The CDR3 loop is CASSYPGGPIYF. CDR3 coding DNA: TGTGCCAGCAGCTACCCCGGGGGACCCATATATTTT.

The CDR3 here is CASSLTGGQWTGELFF. The CDR3 bases are TGTGCCAGCAGTTTAACAGGGGGTCAATGGACCGGGGAGCTGTTTTTT. The chain carries TRBV7-6 and TRBJ2-2; 8 bases map to TRBD1. CDR1 and CDR2 (germline): SGHVS, FNYEAQ. V trimming: 6 bases; J trimming: 5 bases; junction bases outside the gene matches: 11. There are 16 residues in the CDR3.

The CDR3 bases are TGTGCCACTCGAACGGGACAGTACTACGAGCAGTACTTC. Translation: CATRTGQYYEQYF. V gene TRBV9 combines with J gene TRBJ2-7; 7 bases line up with TRBD1. The CDR3 runs 13 residues. Losses at the gene ends were 9 bases for V and 3 bases for J; bases not matched to a gene: 9. CDR1 is SGDLS, CDR2 YYNGEE, per germline.

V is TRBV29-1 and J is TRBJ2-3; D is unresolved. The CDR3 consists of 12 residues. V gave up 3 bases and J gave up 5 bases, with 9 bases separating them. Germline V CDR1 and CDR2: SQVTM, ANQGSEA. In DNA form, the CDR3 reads TGCAGCGTTGAGTCTAGTCGAGATACGCAGTATTTT. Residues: CSVESSRDTQYF.

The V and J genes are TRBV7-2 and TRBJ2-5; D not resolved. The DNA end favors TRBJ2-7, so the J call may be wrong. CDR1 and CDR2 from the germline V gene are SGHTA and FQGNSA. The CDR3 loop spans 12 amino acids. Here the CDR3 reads CASSQGSYEQYF. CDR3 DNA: TGTGCCAGCAGCCAAGGCTCCTACGAGCAGTACTTC.

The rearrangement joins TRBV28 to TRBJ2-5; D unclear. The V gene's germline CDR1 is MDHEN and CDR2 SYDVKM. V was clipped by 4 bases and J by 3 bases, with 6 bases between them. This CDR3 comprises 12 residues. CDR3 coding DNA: TGTGCCAGCAGTTCGGCGGAAGAGACCCAGTACTTC. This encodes CASSSAEETQYF.

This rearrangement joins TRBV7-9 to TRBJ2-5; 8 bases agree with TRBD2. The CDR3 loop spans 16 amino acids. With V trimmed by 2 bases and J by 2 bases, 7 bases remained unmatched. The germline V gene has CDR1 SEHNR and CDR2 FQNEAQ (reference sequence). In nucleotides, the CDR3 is TGTGCCAGCAGCTTATTGCCAGCGGGGGAGCAAGAGACCCAGTACTTC. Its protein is CASSLLPAGEQETQYF.

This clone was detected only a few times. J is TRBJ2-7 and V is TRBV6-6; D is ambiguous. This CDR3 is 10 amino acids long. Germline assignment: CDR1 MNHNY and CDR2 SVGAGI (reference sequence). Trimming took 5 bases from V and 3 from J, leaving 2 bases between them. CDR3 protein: CASSGYEQYF. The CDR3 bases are TGTGCCAGCAGTGGCTACGAGCAGTACTTC.

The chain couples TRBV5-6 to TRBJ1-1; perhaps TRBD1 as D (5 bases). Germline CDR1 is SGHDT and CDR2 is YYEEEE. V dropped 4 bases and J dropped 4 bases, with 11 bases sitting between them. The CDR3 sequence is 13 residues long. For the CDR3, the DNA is TGTGCCAGCAGCGGACACGGAGGCACTGAAGCTTTCTTT. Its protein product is CASSGHGGTEAFF.

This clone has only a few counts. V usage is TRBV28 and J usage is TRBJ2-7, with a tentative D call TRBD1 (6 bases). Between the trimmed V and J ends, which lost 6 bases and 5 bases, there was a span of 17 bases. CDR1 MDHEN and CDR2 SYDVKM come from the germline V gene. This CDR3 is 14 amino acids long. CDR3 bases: TGTGCCAGCAGGCCCCAGGGAAGGGGGAACGAGCAGTACTTC. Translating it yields CASRPQGRGNEQYF. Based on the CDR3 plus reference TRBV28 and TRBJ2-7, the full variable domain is DVKVTQSSRYLVKRTGEKVFLECVQDMDHENMFWYRQDPGLGLRLIYFSYDVKMKEKGDIPEGYSVSREKKERFSLILESASTNQTSMYLCASRPQGRGNEQYFGPGTRLTVT.

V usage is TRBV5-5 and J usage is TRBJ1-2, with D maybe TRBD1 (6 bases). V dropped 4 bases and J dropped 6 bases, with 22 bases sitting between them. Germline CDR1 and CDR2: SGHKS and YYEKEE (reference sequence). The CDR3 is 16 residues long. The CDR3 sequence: CASSIIPGQRIDGYTF. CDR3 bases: TGTGCCAGCAGCATAATCCCGGGACAAAGGATCGATGGCTACACCTTC.

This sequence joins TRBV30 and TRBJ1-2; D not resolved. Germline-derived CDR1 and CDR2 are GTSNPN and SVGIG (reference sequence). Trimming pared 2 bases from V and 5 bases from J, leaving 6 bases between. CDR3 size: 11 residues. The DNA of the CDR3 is TGTGCCTGGAGTTCCAGTTATGGCTACACCTTC. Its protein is CAWSSSYGYTF. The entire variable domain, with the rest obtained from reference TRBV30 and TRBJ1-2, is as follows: SQTIHQWPATLVQPVGSPLSLECTVEGTSNPNLYWYRQAAGRGLQLLFYSVGIGQISSEVPQNLSASRPQDRQFILSSKKLLLSDSGFYLCAWSSSYGYTFGSGTRLTVV.